This T cell receptor (beta chain) was recovered during a study of CD8+ T cells in alopecia areata. Germline V gene data show CDR1 as SGHAT and CDR2 as FQNNGV. The germline V and J ends were trimmed by 0 bases and 9 bases, with 9 bases remaining between them. The CDR3 loop spans 14 amino acids. Extraction of RNA preceded its reverse transcription into cDNA, which served as the sequencing template. Generated by immunoSEQ multiplex PCR, the TCRdb table keeps only in-frame clones and is missing some. Here the sample spans around 300,000 clones, 60% being singletons. Treatment specified: oral pan-JAK inhibitor, 5-10 mg twice daily.

The sample in question was CD4+ T cells sorted from blood, obtained around week 54, from a patient treated with tofacitinib. The sequence came from a human donor with alopecia areata. The J gene is TRBJ1-6, the V gene TRBV11-2; no clear D. DNA for the CDR3: TGTGCCAGCAGCTTAGAGCCTCCGGGTTCACCCCTCCACTTT. This encodes CASSLEPPGSPLHF.